This TCR beta chain was sequenced during a study of healthy donors' naive CD4 and CD8 T cells. A linear amplification protocol produced the TCR libraries from 500 ng of total RNA. Using its own MiXCR run on the reads, TCRdb lists one record per CDR3 protein. The sample holds 150,000 to 200,000 distinct CDR3 sequences, about four fifths seen once. The CDR3 consists of 14 residues. The V and J ends lost 3 bases and 4 bases, in that order; junction bases with no gene match: 6. In germline, CDR1 is SGHKS, CDR2 YYEKEE (reference sequence). Naive CD4+ cells were sorted as CD4+CD8-CD45RO-CD45RA+; naive CD8+ as CD8+CD4-CD45RA+CD27bright.

Specimen: naive CD4+ and CD8+ T cells sorted from blood, pooled from several donors. The chain employs TRBV5-5 and TRBJ2-7; 8 positions match TRBD2. The receptor was derived from a pool of human donors in good health; the sample pools cells from several healthy donors. The CDR3 here is CASSWAGLVYEQYF. The CDR3 DNA reads TGTGCCAGCAGCTGGGCGGGACTAGTTTACGAGCAGTACTTC.